This TCR beta chain was recovered during a study of Ad26.COV2.S vaccination and SARS-CoV-2 variants. The CDR3 covers 15 residues. Trimming pared 6 bases from V and 1 base from J, leaving 12 bases between. Germline V gives CDR1 SNHLY, CDR2 FYNNEI. The assay was immunoSEQ multiplex PCR, and TCRdb's table has in-frame clones only and misses some. The sample comprises around 340,000 clones, 75% to 90% of which are singletons, and just under 5% rests with the top ten. Regarding treatment: around 19 received Ad26.COV2.S at low or high dose, single or two shots; about 5 received placebo; per-sample allocation not given. It was on day 63 after the first vaccine or placebo injection that samples were taken.

Sequencing used peripheral blood, obtained in a trial of Ad26.COV2.S vaccine versus placebo. This receptor was obtained from a person between 18 and 65 years old who received the Ad26.COV2.S COVID-19 vaccine or a placebo. The genes are TRBV2 and TRBJ2-2, with D maybe TRBD2 (6 bases). CDR3: CASRILSGNTGELFF. CDR3 coding DNA: TGTGCCAGCAGGATCCTTAGCGGGAACACCGGGGAGCTGTTTTTT.